The 17 T cell receptor beta chains given below trace back to one sample, sequenced in a study of identical twins. Each CDR3 protein is one row after TCRdb ran MiXCR on the 5' RACE reads. Here the sample spans approximately 500,000 distinct CDR3 sequences, approximately 24% being singletons. The data were also submitted as part of a second study, on T cells expressing NK-cell markers.

The specimen sequenced was CD4+ T cells sorted from blood. These TCRs come from a young woman in good health.

A few counts support this clonotype. The J gene is TRBJ2-4, the V gene TRBV11-2; D gene ambiguous. The CDR3 runs 17 residues. V gave up 3 bases and J gave up 0 bases, with 15 bases separating them. Looked up from germline, CDR1 is SGHAT and CDR2 is FQNNGV. The CDR3 here is CASSFEARKLAKNIQYF. The CDR3, as DNA: TGTGCCAGCAGCTTTGAAGCCAGAAAATTAGCCAAAAACATTCAGTACTTC.

The chain is built from TRBV20-1 and TRBJ2-3; 8 bases are a match to TRBD2. There are 15 residues in the CDR3. V was clipped by 0 bases and J by 5 bases; unmatched bases: 7. Germline V gives CDR1 DFQATT, CDR2 SNEGSKA (reference sequence). The CDR3 DNA reads TGCAGTGCTAGAGATCGGGGGGGATCTAAAGATACGCAGTATTTT. Amino acid sequence: CSARDRGGSKDTQYF.

The chain links TRBV5-1 to TRBJ2-2, with D possibly called TRBD1 or TRBD2 (7 bases each). Trimming left V 5 bases short and J 4 bases short, with 15 bases between. The germline V gene encodes CDR1 SGHRS and CDR2 YFSETQ. The CDR3 runs 15 residues. CDR3: CASSHQGGSTGELFF. CDR3 bases: TGCGCCAGCAGTCACCAGGGGGGGAGCACCGGGGAGCTGTTTTTT. Combining the CDR3 with reference TRBV5-1 and TRBJ2-2 gives the whole variable domain KAGVTQTPRYLIKTRGQQVTLSCSPISGHRSVSWYQQTPGQGLQFLFEYFSETQRNKGNFPGRFSGRQFSNSRSEMNVSTLELGDSALYLCASSHQGGSTGELFFGEGSRLTVL.

CDR3 DNA: TGCAGTGCTAGACGCCAGACAGTAACTAATGAAAAACTGTTTTTT. This translates into CSARRQTVTNEKLFF. The V and J genes are TRBV20-1 and TRBJ1-4; a possible D gene is TRBD1 (5 bases). This CDR3 has 15 residues. V lost 2 bases to trimming and J lost 1 base, with 11 bases between them. Germline CDR1 reads DFQATT; CDR2 reads SNEGSKA (reference sequence).

The chain combines TRBV7-2 with TRBJ1-1; a possible D gene is TRBD1 (5 bases). Germline assignment: CDR1 SGHTA and CDR2 FQGNSA. Trimming took off 2 bases at V and 4 bases at J, with 14 bases between the two ends. CDR3 length equals 15 residues. CDR3 protein: CASSLRVLQGTEAFF. CDR3 in DNA: TGTGCCAGCAGCTTAAGAGTCTTGCAGGGCACTGAAGCTTTCTTT.

Only a few counts were recorded for this clonotype. This chain joins TRBV9 and TRBJ2-7, with D possibly being TRBD2 (6 bases). Trimming stripped 4 bases from V and 3 bases from J, with 17 bases between. CDR1 is SGDLS, CDR2 YYNGEE, per germline. The CDR3 spans 15 residues. The CDR3 sequence is CASSPWGSGSYEQYF. DNA of the CDR3: TGTGCCAGCAGCCCCTGGGGTAGCGGAAGCTACGAGCAGTACTTC.

The chain has TRBV5-4 and TRBJ2-5, with 8 bases lining up with TRBD2. V shed 0 bases, J shed 7 bases, and the junction held 8 bases outside the gene matches. Germline CDR1 reads SGHNT; CDR2 reads YYREEE (reference sequence). The CDR3 contains 15 residues. CDR3 nucleotides: TGTGCCAGCAGCTTGGCGGTAGCGGGACGGGTGACCCAGTACTTC. It codes for CASSLAVAGRVTQYF.

The chain joins TRBV5-1 to TRBJ2-7; perhaps TRBD2 as D (7 bases). This CDR3 region has 15 residues. Germline V lookup: CDR1 SGHRS, CDR2 YFSETQ. V gave up 0 bases and J gave up 3 bases, with 13 bases separating them. The DNA for the CDR3 is TGCGCCAGCAGCTTGGAGGCGGGGGCAGACTACGAGCAGTACTTC. Translating gives CASSLEAGADYEQYF.

The J gene is TRBJ2-5, the V gene TRBV24-1, with D possibly TRBD2 on 5 matching bases. This CDR3 is built from 13 residues. V was trimmed by 3 bases and J by 4 bases, leaving 8 bases between them. The V gene's germline CDR1 is KGHDR and CDR2 SFDVKD. The CDR3 bases are TGTGCCACCAGTGATGGAGGTCGAGAGACCCAGTACTTC. Residues: CATSDGGRETQYF.

This clonotype was detected a few times. V and J are TRBV7-3 and TRBJ2-3; D not resolved. The CDR3 has 14 amino acids. Trimming took off 4 bases at V and 0 bases at J, with 8 bases between the two ends. Germline V gene sequence: CDR1 SGHTA, CDR2 FQGTGA. CDR3 amino acids: CASSYVGSTDTQYF. DNA of the CDR3: TGTGCCAGCAGCTACGTTGGGAGCACAGATACGCAGTATTTT.

This clonotype was counted between two and nine times. The chain joins TRBV5-1 to TRBJ2-1; a possible D gene is TRBD2 (6 bases). Trimming removed 2 bases from V and 7 bases from J, with 16 bases in between. Germline V gives CDR1 SGHRS, CDR2 YFSETQ. The CDR3 extends over 15 amino acids. CDR3 region: CASSFLSGGENEQFF. The CDR3 nucleotides read TGCGCCAGCAGCTTCCTTTCCGGGGGTGAAAATGAGCAGTTCTTC.

The CDR3 region has the DNA TGCAGTGCTAGAGGTACTAGCGGGAGTCTTTACAATGAGCAGTTCTTC. Protein product: CSARGTSGSLYNEQFF. The chain employs TRBV20-1 and TRBJ2-1; TRBD2 matches at 11 bases. This CDR3 is 16 amino acids long. Germline V lookup: CDR1 DFQATT, CDR2 SNEGSKA (reference sequence). V lost 1 base and J lost 4; bases outside the gene matches: 6.

Regarding this clonotype: Sequence at one end of the junction differs from germline and may be a read error. The rearrangement links TRBV6-5 to TRBJ1-2; no definite D call. CDR1 and CDR2 from the germline V gene are MNHEY and SVGAGI. The CDR3 is made up of 11 amino acids. In nucleotides, the CDR3 is TGTGCCAGCAGTTACTTGGCCCCCGGGATCTTC. This codes for CASSYLAPGIF.

This clonotype was observed a handful of times. V and J are TRBV6-2 or TRBV6-3 and TRBJ2-5, with D unresolved. Germline values: CDR1 MNHEY, CDR2 SVGEGT. Trimming removed 10 bases from V and 0 bases from J, with 9 bases in between. The CDR3 has 12 amino acids. Here the CDR3 DNA reads TGTGCCACCACGGCGTACCAAGAGACCCAGTACTTC. It translates to CATTAYQETQYF.

This clonotype appeared a few times. This chain joins TRBV20-1 and TRBJ1-5; 7 bases align to TRBD1. The CDR3 has 13 amino acids. The V and J ends lost 4 bases and 4 bases, in that order; junction bases with no gene match: 4. Germline loops: CDR1 DFQATT, CDR2 SNEGSKA (reference sequence). CDR3 DNA sequence: TGCAGTGCTACCAAGGACAGGAATCAGCCCCAGCATTTT. Translated: CSATKDRNQPQHF.

The chain recombines TRBV6-1 with TRBJ2-7; 11 bases are a match to TRBD2. With 7 bases clipped from V and 0 bases from J, the junction kept 5 bases outside the gene matches. CDR1 is MNHNS, CDR2 SASEGT, per germline. CDR3 length: 15 amino acids. The CDR3 DNA reads TGTGCCAGCAAAACGGGACTAGCGGACTCCTACGAGCAGTACTTC. Residues: CASKTGLADSYEQYF.

Only a few counts were recorded for this clonotype. This chain's CDR3 is CASSLVLLAKNIQYF. In DNA, the CDR3 is TGTGCCAGCAGCTTAGTCTTATTAGCCAAAAACATTCAGTACTTC. The rearrangement joins TRBV7-2 to TRBJ2-4; D gene unclear. V was shortened by 1 base and J by 0 bases, with 7 bases between the two germline ends. CDR3 length: 15 amino acids. The germline V gene has CDR1 SGHTA and CDR2 FQGNSA. Drawing the rest from reference TRBV7-2 and TRBJ2-4, the complete variable domain is GAGVSQSPSNKVTEKGKDVELRCDPISGHTALYWYRQSLGQGLEFLIYFQGNSAPDKSGLPSDRFSAERTGGSVSTLTIQRTQQEDSAVYLCASSLVLLAKNIQYFGAGTRLSVL.